These 14 T cell receptor beta chains came from one sample sequenced in a study of blood T cell repertoires in COVID-19. The repertoire was sequenced with immunoSEQ multiplex PCR; TCRdb's copy has only in-frame clones and lacks some. The sample lists some 67,000 clones, around nine tenths seen once, with roughly 18% in the top ten. Material for sequencing was peripheral blood. The receptors derive from a woman older than 75 with acute or convalescent COVID-19.

This chain joins TRBV4-2 and TRBJ1-5, with D possibly matching TRBD1 (6 bases). Germline CDR1 and CDR2: LGHNA and YNFKEQ. The length of the CDR3 is 14 residues. V was trimmed by 0 bases and J by 9 bases, leaving 12 bases between them. The chain's CDR3 is CASSQEQGSRPQHF. DNA for the CDR3: TGTGCCAGCAGCCAAGAGCAGGGGTCACGGCCCCAGCATTTT.

J is TRBJ1-1 and V is TRBV29-1; D might be TRBD1 (6 bases). Germline loops: CDR1 SQVTM, CDR2 ANQGSEA. Trimming removed 6 bases from V and 7 bases from J, with 15 bases in between. The CDR3 consists of 12 residues. Written as DNA, the CDR3 is TGCAGCGTACTACAGGGTTCGGGTGAAGCTTTCTTT. Amino acids: CSVLQGSGEAFF.

The rearrangement joins TRBV20-1 to TRBJ1-2, with 7 bases matching TRBD1. The CDR3 is made up of 11 amino acids. Germline trimming cut 5 bases from V and 7 bases from J; bases unmatched to any gene: 4. Germline loops: CDR1 DFQATT, CDR2 SNEGSKA (reference sequence). CDR3 region: CSASHRGGYTF. CDR3 nucleotides: TGCAGTGCTTCCCACAGGGGTGGCTACACCTTC.

V and J are TRBV12-5 and TRBJ2-1; TRBD1 is a possible D gene (5 bases). CDR3 length: 13 residues. The germline V and J ends were trimmed by 2 bases and 7 bases, with 9 bases remaining between them. Germline V gene lookup returns CDR1 LGHNT and CDR2 FRNRAP. For the CDR3, the DNA is TGTGCTAGTGGTTTGACAGGCCTGAATGAGCAGTTCTTC. Protein product: CASGLTGLNEQFF.

The genes are TRBV28 and TRBJ1-2, with 7 bases aligning to TRBD1. The V segment lost 5 bases and the J segment 2 bases; nucleotides outside the gene matches: 8. The CDR3 spans 15 residues. Looked up from germline, CDR1 is MDHEN and CDR2 is SYDVKM. CDR3 in DNA: TGTGCCAGCAGTCTGACAGGGTGGGGAAACTATGGCTACACCTTC. It translates to CASSLTGWGNYGYTF.

The rearrangement links TRBV27 to TRBJ2-7; unclear D gene. The V gene lost 4 bases and the J gene lost 2 bases, with 9 bases spanning the gap. Per the germline V gene, CDR1 is MNHEY and CDR2 is SMNVEV (reference sequence). The CDR3 has 13 amino acids. In DNA form, the CDR3 reads TGTGCCAGCAGTTCCCTGGGCACCTACGAGCAGTACTTC. Amino acids: CASSSLGTYEQYF.

This clone was counted only a few times. This chain links TRBV4-1 with TRBJ1-1; 7 bases align to TRBD1. V lost 4 bases and J lost 1; bases outside the gene matches: 6. The CDR3 consists of 15 residues. Looked up from germline, CDR1 is MGHRA and CDR2 is YSYEKL. CDR3 sequence reads: CASSLRQGTNTEAFF. CDR3 sequence (DNA): TGCGCCAGCAGCCTCCGACAGGGTACGAACACTGAAGCTTTCTTT.

V usage is TRBV5-4 and J usage is TRBJ2-6, with 7 positions matching TRBD2. Germline V gene lookup returns CDR1 SGHNT and CDR2 YYREEE (reference sequence). The CDR3 is 16 residues long. The V gene end was trimmed by 3 bases and the J gene end by 0 bases; junction bases not matched to a gene: 3. The CDR3 DNA is TGTGCCAGCAGCTGGGGGGGAAGCTCTGGGGCCAACGTCCTGACTTTC. Translating gives CASSWGGSSGANVLTF.

The count of this clone is one. This chain connects TRBV5-4 to TRBJ1-1; 9 nucleotides agree with TRBD1. CDR3 length: 15 residues. With 4 bases clipped from V and 1 base from J, the junction kept 5 bases outside the gene matches. In germline, CDR1 is SGHNT, CDR2 YYREEE (reference sequence). Here the CDR3 reads CASSVNRGRNTEAFF. CDR3 coding DNA: TGTGCCAGCAGCGTTAACAGGGGGCGGAACACTGAAGCTTTCTTT.

This CDR3 is CASSVGRNNQPQHF. The CDR3 DNA sequence: TGTGCCAGTAGTGTAGGCAGAAACAATCAGCCCCAGCATTTT. The chain links TRBV19 to TRBJ1-5; D uncertain. This CDR3 has 14 residues. Trimming left V 5 bases short and J 3 bases short, with 11 bases between. Per the germline V gene, CDR1 is LNHDA and CDR2 is SQIVND (reference sequence). The entire variable domain, with the rest obtained from reference TRBV19 and TRBJ1-5, is as follows: DGGITQSPKYLFRKEGQNVTLSCEQNLNHDAMYWYRQDPGQGLRLIYYSQIVNDFQKGDIAEGYSVSREKKESFPLTVTSAQKNPTAFYLCASSVGRNNQPQHFGDGTRLSIL.

V and J are TRBV27 and TRBJ1-1; 9 bases match TRBD1. The CDR3 has 14 amino acids. Germline values: CDR1 MNHEY, CDR2 SMNVEV (reference sequence). V shed 6 bases and J 2 bases; nucleotides not matched to a gene: 4. The CDR3 bases are TGTGCCAGCAGCCGGACAGGGGCAAACACTGAAGCTTTCTTT. Translating it yields CASSRTGANTEAFF.

Worth noting for this clone: The sample contains more than one DNA sequence encoding this CDR3. The chain employs TRBV12-3 or TRBV12-4 and TRBJ2-7; 11 bases are shared with TRBD1. The V and J ends lost 6 bases and 5 bases, in that order; junction bases with no gene match: 3. This CDR3 region has 13 residues. The CDR3 DNA sequence: TGTGCCAGCAGAAGGACAGGGGGCAACGAGCAGTACTTC. It is translated as CASRRTGGNEQYF.

The chain is built from TRBV2 and TRBJ1-1; 12 bases align to TRBD1. This CDR3 is 18 amino acids long. V dropped 7 bases and J dropped 4; count of bases not matched to a gene: 16. Germline CDR1 SNHLY, CDR2 FYNNEI. CDR3 residues: CASIPTGQGARVATEAFF. In DNA, the CDR3 is TGTGCCAGCATTCCTACGGGACAGGGGGCGCGAGTTGCCACTGAAGCTTTCTTT. The variable domain in full, completed from reference TRBV2 and TRBJ1-1, reads EPEVTQTPSHQVTQMGQEVILRCVPISNHLYFYWYRQILGQKVEFLVSFYNNEISEKSEIFDDQFSVERPDGSNFTLKIRSTKLEDSAMYFCASIPTGQGARVATEAFFGQGTRLTVV.

V is TRBV21-1 and J is TRBJ1-1. TRBV21-1 is an annotated pseudogene. CDR3 length: 11 amino acids. The CDR3 nucleotides read TGTGCCAGCTCGAGTAACACTGAAGCTTTCTTT. It is translated as CASSSNTEAFF.